A single sample is the source of the 16 T cell receptor beta chains below, sequenced in a study of blood T cell repertoires in COVID-19 (TCRdb year 2020). Receptor libraries were prepared by the immunoSEQ multiplex PCR assay. Held by TCRdb, this immuneACCESS table contains in-frame sequences only and omits some clones. Under half of the omission traces to an unresolved V gene where checked; the cause of the rest is unknown. Counted in this sample were 74,000 or so clones; around nine tenths of them appeared once. In total, the top ten clones hold roughly 2.3% of the sample. Material: peripheral blood. These receptors were collected from a human donor in a cohort sampled during active COVID-19.

The chain is built from TRBV7-2 and TRBJ2-3; 7 nucleotides agree with TRBD1. CDR3 length: 14 amino acids. Unmatched junction bases numbered 6, after V lost 5 bases and J lost 4 bases. CDR1 SGHTA and CDR2 FQGNSA come from the germline V gene. The CDR3 nucleotides are TGTGCCAGCAGCCACCCGAGGGGGCCAGATACGCAGTATTTT. The encoded protein is CASSHPRGPDTQYF.

The gene calls are TRBV12-5 and TRBJ1-1, with 9 bases aligning to TRBD1. With 0 bases clipped from V and 4 bases from J, the junction kept 3 bases outside the gene matches. The CDR3 spans 15 residues. Germline V lookup: CDR1 LGHNT, CDR2 FRNRAP. The CDR3 here is CASGLVGQGPTEAFF. The DNA of the CDR3 is TGTGCTAGTGGTTTGGTCGGACAGGGGCCCACTGAAGCTTTCTTT.

The gene calls are TRBV11-3 and TRBJ2-1, with 9 bases identical to TRBD1. V dropped 4 bases and J dropped 9; count of bases not matched to a gene: 10. Germline V gives CDR1 SGHNT, CDR2 YENEEA. The CDR3 has 15 residues. DNA of the CDR3: TGTGCCAGCAGCTCGACCTCAACAGGGGGCACTGAGCAGTTCTTC. Translating gives CASSSTSTGGTEQFF.

There are a few counts of this clone. The J gene is TRBJ1-6, the V gene TRBV3-1 (or the pseudogene TRBV3-2); D not resolved. Trimming pared 6 bases from V and 3 bases from J, leaving 15 bases between. This CDR3 is 16 amino acids long. The V gene's germline CDR1 is LGHDT and CDR2 YNNKEL (reference sequence). The CDR3 nucleotides are TGTGCCAGCAGTCGTACGTCCAACAACTATAATTCACCCCTCCACTTT. Translation gives CASSRTSNNYNSPLHF.

This CDR3 reads CASSLNLYGYTF. The CDR3 nucleotides read TGTGCCAGCAGCTTAAATCTCTATGGCTACACCTTC. This chain connects TRBV11-2 to TRBJ1-2; D is unresolved. This CDR3 is built from 12 residues. Germline CDR1 reads SGHAT; CDR2 reads FQNNGV. Trimming cost V 2 bases and J 4 bases, with 5 bases left between them.

The rearrangement links TRBV18 to TRBJ1-1; D possibly corresponds to TRBD1 (6 bases). Germline values: CDR1 KGHSH, CDR2 LQKENI. V was pared by 6 bases and J by 2 bases, with 13 bases between. CDR3 length: 14 residues. The CDR3 nucleotides read TGTGCCAGCTCGAACCGGACAGCCAACACTGAAGCTTTCTTT. It translates to CASSNRTANTEAFF.

This clone has just one count. The chain carries TRBV3-1 (or the pseudogene TRBV3-2) and TRBJ1-5; TRBD1 is a possible D gene (6 bases). The germline V gene has CDR1 LGHDT and CDR2 YNNKEL (reference sequence). Trimming left V 0 bases short and J 5 bases short, with 14 bases between. This CDR3 spans 16 amino acids. CDR3 loop: CASSQDSAGADQPQHF. The CDR3 DNA reads TGTGCCAGCAGCCAAGATTCGGCAGGGGCAGATCAGCCCCAGCATTTT.

This chain uses TRBV15 with TRBJ1-1, with D perhaps TRBD1 (6 bases). The CDR3 has 14 amino acids. Germline values: CDR1 LNHNV, CDR2 YYDKDF (reference sequence). V lost 5 bases and J 3 bases, leaving 13 bases between the germline ends. For the CDR3, the DNA is TGTGCCACCAGCTTCCGGACAGCGGACACTGAAGCTTTCTTT. Protein sequence: CATSFRTADTEAFF.

This clone was counted between two and nine times. This chain joins TRBV7-2 and TRBJ1-6; possible D gene TRBD1, 5 bases. Trimming left V 5 bases short and J 7 bases short, with 15 bases between. The CDR3 consists of 15 residues. Germline loops: CDR1 SGHTA, CDR2 FQGNSA. As DNA, the CDR3 is TGTGCCAGCAGCCCAAGATGGGGCTCGAATTCACCCCTCCACTTT. Its translation: CASSPRWGSNSPLHF. Looking up the rest from reference TRBV7-2 and TRBJ1-6 gives the full variable domain: GAGVSQSPSNKVTEKGKDVELRCDPISGHTALYWYRQSLGQGLEFLIYFQGNSAPDKSGLPSDRFSAERTGGSVSTLTIQRTQQEDSAVYLCASSPRWGSNSPLHFGNGTRLTVT.

The chain employs TRBV5-1 and TRBJ2-3; TRBD2 aligns across 15 bases. Trimming at V came to 4 bases and at J to 4 bases, leaving 4 bases not matched to a gene. The CDR3 consists of 16 residues. Germline assignment: CDR1 SGHRS and CDR2 YFSETQ. The CDR3 DNA follows: TGCGCCAGCAGCCCGGGGACTAGCGGGAGGCCAGATACGCAGTATTTT. It translates to CASSPGTSGRPDTQYF.

The chain uses TRBV4-2 and TRBJ2-1, with D possibly TRBD2 on 6 matching bases. The V gene lost 4 bases and the J gene lost 6 bases, with 13 bases spanning the gap. The CDR3 has 14 amino acids. Germline CDR1 reads LGHNA; CDR2 reads YNFKEQ. The CDR3 nucleotides read TGTGCCAGCAGCCCGTCCGGGACTCCCAATGAGCAGTTCTTC. Protein: CASSPSGTPNEQFF.

The chain has TRBV4-3 and TRBJ2-1, with a tentative D call TRBD2 (6 bases). Germline V gene sequence: CDR1 LGHNA, CDR2 YSLEER. The CDR3 is 13 amino acids. V lost 4 bases to trimming and J lost 8 bases, with 12 bases between them. CDR3 nucleotides: TGCGCCAGCAGCCCCTCTAGCGTCGATGAGCAGTTCTTC. It translates to CASSPSSVDEQFF.

The chain links TRBV5-1 to TRBJ2-1; TRBD2 aligns across 14 bases. V lost 4 bases, J lost 10 bases, and 7 bases stayed unmatched. The CDR3 covers 15 residues. Looked up from germline, CDR1 is SGHRS and CDR2 is YFSETQ. CDR3 nucleotides: TGCGCCAGCAGCCTACCGGGACTAGCGGGGGCGGAGCAGTTCTTC. This encodes CASSLPGLAGAEQFF.

The gene calls are TRBV5-1 and TRBJ2-3; the match to TRBD2 covers 9 bases. V lost 0 bases, J lost 4 bases, and 15 bases stayed unmatched. Germline lookup yields CDR1 SGHRS and CDR2 YFSETQ. The CDR3 loop spans 19 amino acids. CDR3 loop: CASSLGGGGGAASADTQYF. CDR3 DNA: TGCGCCAGCAGCTTGGGAGGTGGCGGGGGGGCCGCGTCGGCAGATACGCAGTATTTT.

The chain combines TRBV5-6 with TRBJ1-1, with no clear D. The CDR3 loop spans 11 amino acids. Germline V gene lookup returns CDR1 SGHDT and CDR2 YYEEEE. V was shortened by 3 bases and J by 7 bases, with 7 bases between the two germline ends. The CDR3 protein is CASSSYSEAFF. CDR3 sequence (DNA): TGTGCCAGCAGCTCGTATAGTGAAGCTTTCTTT.

The J gene is TRBJ2-7, the V gene TRBV28; D perhaps matches TRBD2 (5 bases). Germline V CDR1 and CDR2: MDHEN, SYDVKM. V was clipped by 6 bases and J by 7 bases, with 13 bases between them. CDR3 length: 12 residues. The DNA for the CDR3 is TGTGCCAGCAGGAAGGGAGTGAGGGAGCAGTACTTC. Its protein is CASRKGVREQYF.